This T cell receptor (beta chain) was profiled in a study of vaccination and CD4 T cells after COVID-19. Time point given: late sampling 161 to 241 days after vaccination in a few convalescent patients. Regarding treatment: approximately 11-day PBMC culture with coronavirus spike peptide pools or control peptides (ViraFEST assay). ViraFEST expanded antigen-specific T cells with peptide pools, then sequenced TCRs. Cells received half-medium changes with fresh IL-2 medium on days 3 and 7. Germline CDR1 SEHNR, CDR2 FQNEAQ (reference sequence). CDR3 length equals 15 residues. V was pared by 3 bases and J by 7 bases, with 5 bases of the junction left unmatched. Sequenced with the Oncomine TCR Beta short-read assay was DNA taken from cultured CD4+ T cells. After culture, CD4+ T cells served as the source for genomic DNA extraction. MiXCR was run by TCRdb on the PCR reads, yielding one entry per CDR3 protein. The sample has approximately 17,000 distinct CDR3 sequences; 40% to 65% are singletons.

This clonotype was observed once. Its antigen is currently unknown. The chain joins TRBV7-9 to TRBJ2-1; 11 positions agree with TRBD1. The clonotype originates from a human donor who had recovered from COVID-19. Sample: CD4+ T cells from blood, cultured in vitro, taken about 7 months after SARS-CoV-2 vaccination. The CDR3 region has the DNA TGTGCCAGCAGCTTTAACCGGGACAGGGGGAATGAGCAGTTCTTC. Translated: CASSFNRDRGNEQFF.